This record concerns one T cell receptor beta chain sequence. The antigen is not known. The CDR3 contains 14 residues. CDR1 is ENHRY and CDR2 is SYGVKD in the germline V gene. V gave up 3 bases and J gave up 5 bases; unmatched junction bases: 1. The sample belongs to a study of cytomegalovirus exposure and HLA in healthy donors. Study observations and caveats: The tendency of first-cohort TCR clusters to co-occur in the 90 to 150 validation repertoires emerged from a later analysis.

The assay was immunoSEQ multiplex PCR, and TCRdb's table has in-frame clones only and misses some. This sample has some 150,000 clones; 85% to 90% occur once, and the top ten carry 2.5% to 3%. This chain connects TRBV10-3 to TRBJ2-3; TRBD2 matches at 11 bases. The origin of this receptor is a man between 18 and 29 years old in good health and CMV-seronegative. The sequenced material came from PBMCs. CDR3 protein: CAISDSGGVDTQYF. The CDR3 bases are TGTGCCATCAGTGATAGCGGGGGGGTAGATACGCAGTATTTT.